The rows below give T cell receptor beta chains drawn from one sample of a study of beta chain features in type 1 diabetes. The data were produced by immunoSEQ multiplex PCR, yet TCRdb's version contains in-frame clones alone and is incomplete. The sample shows over 200,000 clones, about a tenth of them seen only once. Sequences were obtained from naive CD4+ T cells from blood. The receptors were gathered from a young man with type 1 diabetes. The CDR3 runs from the conserved cysteine through the conserved F or W. D genes are given only for firm matches. Expanded clones get a size class; other rows say once, few or many, or leave the size out.

CDR3: CASTHAQGGNTEAFF
DNA: TGTGCCAGCACACACGCGCAAGGGGGGAACACTGAAGCTTTCTTT
length: 15
V: TRBV7-9
size: -
J: TRBJ1-1
D: -

CDR3: CASSTGTYSYEQYF
DNA: TGTGCCAGCAGCACAGGGACCTACTCCTACGAGCAGTACTTC
length: 14
V: TRBV6-1
size: few
J: TRBJ2-7
D: -

CDR3: CASSETFSGANVLTF
DNA: TGTGCCAGCAGTGAAACTTTCTCTGGGGCCAACGTCCTGACTTTC
length: 15
V: TRBV6-1
size: few
J: TRBJ2-6
D: -

CDR3: CASSRRQAGGQNEQFF
DNA: TGTGCCAGCAGCCGAAGGCAGGCGGGGGGACAAAATGAGCAGTTCTTC
length: 16
V: TRBV27
size: -
J: TRBJ2-1
D: TRBD2

CDR3: CASSRDRELYEQYF
DNA: TGCGCCAGCAGCCGGGACAGGGAACTATACGAGCAGTACTTC
length: 14
V: TRBV5-1
size: few
J: TRBJ2-7
D: TRBD1

CDR3: CASSLAEQPQHF
DNA: TGTGCCAGCAGCTTAGCGGAGCAGCCCCAGCATTTT
length: 12
V: TRBV7-9
size: -
J: TRBJ1-5
D: -

CDR3: CASPNNRTSSNTGELFF
DNA: TGTGCCAGCCCTAATAACAGGACATCTTCGAACACCGGGGAGCTGTTTTTT
length: 17
V: TRBV28
size: -
J: TRBJ2-2
D: -

CDR3: CASVNRGSDTEAFF
DNA: TGTGCCAGCGTTAACAGGGGATCGGACACTGAAGCTTTCTTT
length: 14
V: TRBV2
size: -
J: TRBJ1-1
D: TRBD1

CDR3: CASSLGVGRDTQYF
DNA: TGTGCCAGCAGCTTAGGTGTTGGTAGAGATACGCAGTATTTT
length: 14
V: TRBV7-2
size: few
J: TRBJ2-3
D: -

CDR3: CAISKGAGSSPLHF
DNA: TGTGCCATCAGTAAAGGGGCCGGGAGTTCACCCCTCCACTTT
length: 14
V: TRBV10-3
size: few
J: TRBJ1-6
D: -

CDR3: CASSLGGPGDEQFF
DNA: TGCGCCAGCAGCTTGGGAGGGCCGGGAGATGAGCAGTTCTTC
length: 14
V: TRBV5-1
size: -
J: TRBJ2-1
D: -

CDR3: CATSRAFVEGSGELFF
DNA: TGTGCCACCAGCAGAGCCTTCGTCGAGGGATCCGGGGAGCTGTTTTTT
length: 16
V: TRBV15
size: -
J: TRBJ2-2
D: -

CDR3: CASSLLTGAETQYF
DNA: TGCGCCAGCAGTCTTTTGACAGGGGCAGAGACCCAGTACTTC
length: 14
V: TRBV23-1
size: few
J: TRBJ2-5
D: TRBD1

CDR3: CASTKREFSEAFF
DNA: TGTGCCAGCACTAAACGGGAGTTCTCTGAAGCTTTCTTT
length: 13
V: TRBV11-2
size: -
J: TRBJ1-1
D: -

CDR3: CASSSETSGGYPQYF
DNA: TGTGCCAGCAGCTCCGAGACTAGCGGGGGGTATCCCCAGTACTTC
length: 15
V: TRBV5-4
size: once
J: TRBJ2-5
D: TRBD2